The 28 T cell receptor beta chains in this list originate from one sample, sequenced in a study of persistence of HIV-infected CD4 T cells. The libraries were made with immunoSEQ version 4 in survey mode. Here immunoSEQ multiplex PCR was the method, and the copy in TCRdb shows in-frame clones only, minus some. Altogether 20,000 to 25,000 clones are present, around 67% being singletons, with the ten largest covering 1.8%. These receptors' antigens are unknown. The stimulus was an HIV-1 Gag 15-mer peptide pool, 0.85 to 1 ug/peptide/mL. Sorting selected CD4+ T cells upregulating both CD40 ligand and CD69. Sequenced material: CD4+ T cells sorted from PBMCs after roughly 19-hour stimulation, taken from a patient who received antiretroviral therapy. These receptors came from an adult man with HIV who was CMV-seropositive.

The chain is built from TRBV6-5 and TRBJ2-3; 10 nucleotides agree with TRBD1. Trimming at V came to 2 bases and at J to 3 bases, leaving 5 bases not matched to a gene. The V gene's germline CDR1 is MNHEY and CDR2 SVGAGI. The length of the CDR3 is 16 residues. The CDR3: CASSYTGQGGTDTQYF. CDR3 sequence (DNA): TGTGCCAGCAGTTACACCGGACAGGGGGGGACAGATACGCAGTATTTT.

The chain is built from TRBV4-2 and TRBJ2-1; 8 bases line up with TRBD2. J gave up 4 bases and V 0 bases, and 8 bases lay outside the gene matches. This CDR3 is built from 17 residues. Germline V gene lookup returns CDR1 LGHNA and CDR2 YNFKEQ. The CDR3 protein is CASSQDPGGGLYNEQFF. In DNA, the CDR3 is TGTGCCAGCAGCCAAGATCCGGGGGGGGGCCTGTACAATGAGCAGTTCTTC.

The V call is TRBV28, the J call TRBJ1-6; D gene ambiguous. Germline-derived CDR1 and CDR2 are MDHEN and SYDVKM. The CDR3 totals 12 residues. With 7 bases removed from V and 7 bases from J, the gap between germline ends came to 8 bases. For the CDR3, the DNA is TGTGCCAGCACCGCCCCAAATTCACCCCTCCACTTT. It yields the protein CASTAPNSPLHF.

The chain recombines TRBV6-1 with TRBJ1-3, with D possibly TRBD1 on 6 matching bases. From germline, CDR1 is MNHNS and CDR2 SASEGT. Trimming shortened V by 4 bases and J by 4 bases, and 17 bases separated the two germline ends. CDR3 size: 16 residues. The CDR3 region is CASSAGLGAQGNTIYF. As DNA, the CDR3 is TGTGCCAGCAGTGCGGGACTGGGGGCGCAAGGAAACACCATATATTTT.

The chain couples TRBV10-3 to TRBJ1-1; D might be TRBD1 (5 bases). V lost 4 bases and J lost 5, with 14 bases in between. Germline CDR1 is ENHRY and CDR2 is SYGVKD. The CDR3 spans 14 residues. DNA for the CDR3: TGTGCCATCAGTGGCCAGGGAGAAGAGACTGAAGCTTTCTTT. Residues: CAISGQGEETEAFF.

This chain joins TRBV7-2 and TRBJ2-7; 10 bases are shared with TRBD2. Germline lookup yields CDR1 SGHTA and CDR2 FQGNSA. The CDR3 has 16 residues. Trimming at V came to 5 bases and at J to 5 bases, leaving 12 bases not matched to a gene. CDR3 sequence: CASSPIRVAGGNEQYF. The CDR3 DNA follows: TGTGCCAGCAGCCCGATTAGGGTAGCGGGGGGCAACGAGCAGTACTTC.

This clone has more than one count but fewer than ten. This chain connects TRBV7-2 to TRBJ2-1; the D gene is possibly TRBD2 (7 bases). Trimming took 4 bases from V and 10 from J, leaving 20 bases between them. There are 15 residues in the CDR3. Germline CDR1 is SGHTA and CDR2 is FQGNSA. As DNA, the CDR3 is TGTGCCAGCAGCTCCGAAGGAATCAGGGGAGGGGAGCAGTTCTTC. Encoded protein: CASSSEGIRGGEQFF.

This clone has only a few counts. The chain carries TRBV28 and TRBJ2-1, with 8 bases identical to TRBD2. Losses at the gene ends were 4 bases for V and 8 bases for J; bases not matched to a gene: 10. The CDR3 sequence is 15 residues long. The germline CDR1 and CDR2 sequences are MDHEN and SYDVKM. CDR3 sequence (DNA): TGTGCCAGCAGTTACCCCCCGGGGGGGCGCGATGAGCAGTTCTTC. Protein: CASSYPPGGRDEQFF.

The gene calls are TRBV2 and TRBJ2-1, with 7 bases lining up with TRBD1. This CDR3 contains 13 residues. Germline CDR1 reads SNHLY; CDR2 reads FYNNEI. Trimming cost V 7 bases and J 7 bases; bases outside gene matches: 7. This CDR3 is CASNRDRNNEQFF. The CDR3 DNA reads TGTGCCAGCAATCGGGACAGAAATAATGAGCAGTTCTTC.

The V gene is TRBV19, the J gene TRBJ1-5, with 9 positions matching TRBD1. With 6 bases clipped from V and 3 bases from J, the junction kept 6 bases outside the gene matches. Germline V lookup: CDR1 LNHDA, CDR2 SQIVND (reference sequence). The CDR3 is made up of 15 amino acids. CDR3 sequence (DNA): TGTGCCAGTAGGGGACAGGGACGAAACAATCAGCCCCAGCATTTT. It specifies CASRGQGRNNQPQHF.

This chain uses TRBV3-1 (or the pseudogene TRBV3-2) with TRBJ1-4, with D perhaps TRBD1 (6 bases). The length of the CDR3 is 14 residues. The V and J ends lost 3 bases and 8 bases respectively, with 13 bases between them. Germline values: CDR1 LGHDT, CDR2 YNNKEL (reference sequence). The DNA for the CDR3 is TGTGCCAGCAGCCAGAGGGGGGTTGGAGAAAAACTGTTTTTT. Amino acid sequence: CASSQRGVGEKLFF.

The genes are TRBV7-2 and TRBJ1-2, with D possibly being TRBD1 (5 bases). Germline values: CDR1 SGHTA, CDR2 FQGNSA. V lost 1 base, J lost 6 bases, and 15 bases lay in between. The CDR3 extends over 15 amino acids. CDR3 amino acids: CASSLDRGRRDGYTF. The DNA of the CDR3 is TGTGCCAGCAGCTTAGATCGGGGGAGGAGAGATGGCTACACCTTC.

This chain links TRBV5-4 with TRBJ2-1; the match to TRBD2 covers 9 bases. The V gene's germline CDR1 is SGHNT and CDR2 YYREEE (reference sequence). V was clipped by 4 bases and J by 5 bases; unmatched bases: 7. The CDR3 has 15 amino acids. As DNA, the CDR3 is TGTGCCAGCAGCCCCGGGACTAGCAGAGACAATGAGCAGTTCTTC. Amino acid sequence: CASSPGTSRDNEQFF.

This clone is termed medium-sized (0.01 to 0.1%). This rearrangement joins TRBV28 to TRBJ2-3, with D possibly matching TRBD2 (6 bases). The CDR3 totals 13 residues. Germline loops: CDR1 MDHEN, CDR2 SYDVKM. The ends were cut back, 2 bases at V and 12 bases at J, with 15 bases in the middle. The DNA for the CDR3 is TGTGCCAGCAGTTTAGGGACTCCCAATTCACAGTATTTT. Translation gives CASSLGTPNSQYF.

This sequence joins TRBV10-2 and TRBJ2-7; D gene unclear. V was clipped by 0 bases and J by 0 bases, with 9 bases between them. The CDR3 is made up of 15 amino acids. Germline V CDR1 and CDR2: WSHSY, SAAADI. CDR3 residues: CASSESAVSSYEQYF. The CDR3 DNA is TGCGCCAGCAGTGAGTCCGCCGTTAGCTCCTACGAGCAGTACTTC.

The rearrangement joins TRBV2 to TRBJ2-1; 9 bases are shared with TRBD2. The germline V gene encodes CDR1 SNHLY and CDR2 FYNNEI. The CDR3 is made up of 14 amino acids. V trimming: 2 bases; J trimming: 7 bases; junction bases outside the gene matches: 3. CDR3 sequence reads: CASSESLAGNEQFF. The CDR3 bases are TGTGCCAGCAGTGAATCCCTAGCGGGGAATGAGCAGTTCTTC.

This chain links TRBV7-3 with TRBJ2-7, with a tentative D call TRBD1 (6 bases). The germline gives CDR1 SGHTA, CDR2 FQGTGA. V lost 1 base and J 3 bases, leaving 7 bases between the germline ends. The CDR3 covers 13 residues. The CDR3: CASSLKDSYEQYF. The CDR3 DNA is TGTGCCAGCAGCTTAAAGGACAGCTACGAGCAGTACTTC. Supplemented by reference TRBV7-3 and TRBJ2-7, the full variable domain reads GAGVSQTPSNKVTEKGKYVELRCDPISGHTALYWYRQSLGQGPEFLIYFQGTGAADDSGLPNDRFFAVRPEGSVSTLKIQRTERGDSAVYLCASSLKDSYEQYFGPGTRLTVT.

This chain uses TRBV18 with TRBJ2-1, with TRBD2 as a possible D gene (6 bases). The germline V gene has CDR1 KGHSH and CDR2 LQKENI. The V end lost 2 bases, the J end lost 9 bases, and 11 bases lay between the germline ends. The CDR3 consists of 13 residues. CDR3 loop: CASSPTSLLEQFF. DNA of the CDR3: TGTGCCAGCTCACCAACTAGCCTTCTTGAGCAGTTCTTC.

The chain carries TRBV10-1 and TRBJ2-7; D perhaps matches TRBD2 (5 bases). The germline V gene encodes CDR1 WNHNN and CDR2 SYGVQD (reference sequence). Trimming cost V 8 bases and J 2 bases, with 16 bases left between them. There are 14 residues in the CDR3. The CDR3 is CASSLGRGAYEQYF. CDR3 bases: TGCGCCAGCTCCTTGGGGAGAGGTGCCTACGAGCAGTACTTC.

The V and J genes are TRBV24-1 and TRBJ2-7, with D perhaps assigned TRBD1 or TRBD2 (5 bases each). Trimming shortened V by 2 bases and J by 6 bases, and 13 bases separated the two germline ends. The CDR3 has 14 residues. The germline V gene encodes CDR1 KGHDR and CDR2 SFDVKD. The CDR3: CATSDSSRDGEQYF. The DNA of the CDR3 is TGTGCCACCAGTGATTCCAGCAGGGACGGCGAGCAGTACTTC.

This clone has a single count. The V call is TRBV6-5, the J call TRBJ2-3, with TRBD1 matching 10 bases. The germline V gene encodes CDR1 MNHEY and CDR2 SVGAGI. The ends lost 0 bases at V and 6 bases at J; junction bases unmatched: 3. This CDR3 has 15 amino acids. CDR3 residues: CASSYSTGGMDTQYF. CDR3 nucleotides: TGTGCCAGCAGTTACTCGACAGGGGGCATGGATACGCAGTATTTT.

The rearrangement joins TRBV6-5 to TRBJ1-3; no clear D. CDR3 length: 11 residues. Germline loops: CDR1 MNHEY, CDR2 SVGAGI. V shed 7 bases and J shed 8 bases, with 9 bases lying between them. The CDR3 reads CASIKGDTIYF. CDR3 coding DNA: TGTGCCAGCATCAAAGGTGACACCATATATTTT.

The chain recombines TRBV6-4 with TRBJ1-2; the match to TRBD1 covers 8 bases. CDR3 size: 13 residues. Germline V gene sequence: CDR1 MRHNA, CDR2 SNTAGT. With 3 bases clipped from V and 7 bases from J, the junction kept 4 bases outside the gene matches. DNA for the CDR3: TGTGCCAGCAGTGAGTCAGGGGGCAGTGGCTACACCTTC. Translation: CASSESGGSGYTF.

V and J are TRBV27 and TRBJ1-2; D might be TRBD1 (6 bases). Germline V lookup: CDR1 MNHEY, CDR2 SMNVEV (reference sequence). Trimming shortened V by 6 bases and J by 8 bases, and 16 bases separated the two germline ends. The CDR3 runs to 13 residues. For the CDR3, the DNA is TGTGCCAGCAGACGACAGGACAGATCGGGCTACACCTTC. Translation: CASRRQDRSGYTF.

The chain has TRBV5-1 and TRBJ1-5; 9 positions agree with TRBD1. With V trimmed by 0 bases and J by 7 bases, 8 bases remained unmatched. CDR1 is SGHRS, CDR2 YFSETQ, per germline. The CDR3 has 16 amino acids. The CDR3 nucleotides are TGCGCCAGCAGCTTGGAGGGACAGGGTTCTGGGCAGCCCCAGCATTTT. Its translation is CASSLEGQGSGQPQHF.

This chain connects TRBV3-1 (or the pseudogene TRBV3-2) to TRBJ2-7, with D maybe TRBD1 (5 bases). CDR3 size: 14 residues. Trimming took off 1 base at V and 0 bases at J, with 7 bases between the two ends. Germline CDR1 and CDR2: LGHDT and YNNKEL (reference sequence). The CDR3 loop reads CASSQGQGSYEQYF. The CDR3 region has the DNA TGTGCCAGCAGCCAAGGGCAGGGCTCCTACGAGCAGTACTTC.

This clone turned up a few times. The V and J genes are TRBV7-8 and TRBJ1-1; tentatively, D is TRBD1 (5 bases). The CDR3 contains 14 residues. The ends were cut back, 2 bases at V and 1 base at J, with 8 bases in the middle. Germline V gene sequence: CDR1 SGHVS, CDR2 FQNEAQ. In DNA, the CDR3 is TGTGCCAGCAGCTTATTAACAGGGAACACTGAAGCTTTCTTT. Protein: CASSLLTGNTEAFF.

V is TRBV7-3 and J is TRBJ2-2; 8 nucleotides line up with TRBD1. With 1 base clipped from V and 6 bases from J, the junction kept 10 bases outside the gene matches. Germline lookup yields CDR1 SGHTA and CDR2 FQGTGA. The CDR3 contains 17 residues. CDR3 loop: CASSLMAQGAAAGELFF. The CDR3 nucleotides are TGTGCCAGCAGCTTAATGGCGCAGGGGGCGGCGGCCGGGGAGCTGTTTTTT.